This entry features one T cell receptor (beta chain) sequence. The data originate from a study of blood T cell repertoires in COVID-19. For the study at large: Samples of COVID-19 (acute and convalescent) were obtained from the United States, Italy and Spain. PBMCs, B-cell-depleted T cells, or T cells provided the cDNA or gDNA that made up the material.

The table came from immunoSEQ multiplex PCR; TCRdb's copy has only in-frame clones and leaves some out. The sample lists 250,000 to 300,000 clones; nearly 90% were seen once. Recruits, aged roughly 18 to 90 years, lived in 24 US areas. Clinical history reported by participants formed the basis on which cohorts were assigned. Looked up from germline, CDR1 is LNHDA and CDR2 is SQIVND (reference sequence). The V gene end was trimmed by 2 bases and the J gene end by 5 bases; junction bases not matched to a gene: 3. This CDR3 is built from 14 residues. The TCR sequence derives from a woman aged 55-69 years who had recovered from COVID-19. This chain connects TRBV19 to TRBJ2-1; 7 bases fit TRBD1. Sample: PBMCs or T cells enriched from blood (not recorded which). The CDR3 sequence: CASSISGQNNEQFF. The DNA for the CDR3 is TGTGCCAGTAGTATATCGGGACAGAACAATGAGCAGTTCTTC.